The 32 T cell receptor beta chains reported below all come from one sample, sequenced in a study of T cells expressing NK-cell markers. No DNA is given; TCRdb re-called the 5' RACE reads and lists each CDR3 protein once. This sample's clone table lists 200,000 to 300,000 distinct CDR3 sequences. Specimen: blood T cells: a sorted CD56 or NKG2C T cell subset, CD4+ or CD8+ T cells, or bulk PBMC T cells (not recorded which). These TCRs come from a woman aged 18-70 years in good health.

This chain links TRBV20-1 with TRBJ2-1; with no DNA, the TCRdb D assignment of TRBD1 cannot be verified. The CDR3 is made up of 14 amino acids. Germline V gene data show CDR1 as DFQATT and CDR2 as SNEGSKA (reference sequence). The CDR3 loop is CSAAQMTGYNEQFF.

The chain links TRBV20-1 to TRBJ2-7; the D gene TCRdb calls, TRBD2, cannot be checked with no DNA. Germline values: CDR1 DFQATT, CDR2 SNEGSKA (reference sequence). The CDR3 sequence is 17 residues long. This chain's CDR3 is CSASGTSAGLPVYEQYF.

The chain carries TRBV24-1 and TRBJ1-5. Germline V lookup: CDR1 KGHDR, CDR2 SFDVKD. This CDR3 is 13 amino acids long. The CDR3 spells CATKESSNQPQHF.

The genes are TRBV11-2 and TRBJ2-4; without DNA, the TCRdb call of TRBD1 cannot be checked. The CDR3 loop spans 19 amino acids. Germline V lookup: CDR1 SGHAT, CDR2 FQNNGV. This CDR3 is CASSFEAGQGKLAKNIQYF.

The rearrangement uses TRBV12-3 or TRBV12-4 and TRBJ2-4; TCRdb's D call of TRBD1 is untestable without DNA. The CDR3 is 18 amino acids. CDR3 in amino acids: CASSILPGALYGKNIQYF.

V gene TRBV29-1 combines with J gene TRBJ2-3. CDR1 and CDR2 from the germline V gene are SQVTM and ANQGSEA. The CDR3 spans 11 residues. CDR3 amino acids: CSVEEGDTQYF.

This rearrangement joins TRBV9 to TRBJ2-3. The germline CDR1 and CDR2 sequences are SGDLS and YYNGEE. This CDR3 comprises 12 residues. CDR3 sequence: CASSVASDTQYF.

V usage is TRBV20-1 and J usage is TRBJ1-2; the D call from TCRdb, TRBD1, cannot be confirmed without DNA. CDR1 and CDR2 from the germline V gene are DFQATT and SNEGSKA (reference sequence). There are 12 residues in the CDR3. CDR3 loop: CSARWGHNGYTF.

The V and J genes are TRBV12-3 or TRBV12-4 and TRBJ2-5. The CDR3 loop spans 14 amino acids. The CDR3 is CASSLLGGKETQYF.

The rearrangement links TRBV10-3 to TRBJ2-7; TCRdb lists TRBD2, though no DNA is available to test this call. The CDR3 is 15 amino acids. The germline CDR1 and CDR2 sequences are ENHRY and SYGVKD. The CDR3: CAISEPRDSPYEQYF.

The chain combines TRBV30 with TRBJ2-5; TCRdb names TRBD2, which stays unverified in the absence of DNA. Germline V gene data show CDR1 as GTSNPN and CDR2 as SVGIG (reference sequence). The CDR3 is made up of 13 amino acids. The CDR3 is CAYRRPSGETQYF. Variable domain in full (rest from reference TRBV30 and TRBJ2-5): SQTIHQWPATLVQPVGSPLSLECTVEGTSNPNLYWYRQAAGRGLQLLFYSVGIGQISSEVPQNLSASRPQDRQFILSSKKLLLSDSGFYLCAYRRPSGETQYFGPGTRLLVL.

The CDR3 sequence is CSVTTGYEQFF. V and J are TRBV29-1 and TRBJ2-1; the TCRdb D gene call, TRBD1, has no DNA to confirm it. The CDR3 runs 11 residues. Germline assignment: CDR1 SQVTM and CDR2 ANQGSEA.

The rearrangement uses TRBV20-1 and TRBJ2-3; the TCRdb call, TRBD2, lacks DNA for checking. This CDR3 region has 19 residues. The germline V gene encodes CDR1 DFQATT and CDR2 SNEGSKA (reference sequence). CDR3: CSAKRGGSGRALGADTQYF.

The chain combines TRBV13 with TRBJ1-6. This CDR3 spans 15 amino acids. Germline CDR1 and CDR2: PRHDT and FYEKMQ (reference sequence). Here the CDR3 reads CASSFSQKYNSPLHF.

The gene calls are TRBV3-1 and TRBJ2-7. Germline-derived CDR1 and CDR2 are LGHDT and YNNKEL (reference sequence). The CDR3 covers 12 residues. The CDR3 reads CASRLLDSEQYF.

The V and J genes are TRBV7-2 and TRBJ2-7; the D gene TCRdb calls, TRBD1, cannot be checked with no DNA. The CDR3 has 13 residues. Germline CDR1 is SGHTA and CDR2 is FQGNSA. CDR3 sequence reads: CASSPNRGYEQYF.

V is TRBV7-2 and J is TRBJ1-2. This CDR3 comprises 14 residues. Germline CDR1 SGHTA, CDR2 FQGNSA. The CDR3 sequence is CASSLGRFNYGYTF.

The chain uses TRBV19 and TRBJ2-1; as DNA is missing, the TRBD2 call by TCRdb cannot be tested. CDR3 size: 15 residues. From germline, CDR1 is LNHDA and CDR2 SQIVND (reference sequence). CDR3 in amino acids: CASSMGRTSGRGQFF.

This chain joins TRBV20-1 and TRBJ2-3; the TCRdb call, TRBD1, lacks DNA for checking. CDR1 and CDR2 (germline): DFQATT, SNEGSKA (reference sequence). There are 14 residues in the CDR3. CDR3 amino acids: CSASIAGAADTQYF.

This rearrangement joins TRBV4-3 to TRBJ1-2. The CDR3 sequence is 16 residues long. Germline V gives CDR1 LGHNA, CDR2 YSLEER. CDR3: CASSQDPGTVNYGYTF.

The rearrangement joins TRBV5-5 to TRBJ1-5; lacking DNA, the TRBD1 call made by TCRdb goes unchecked. CDR1 SGHKS and CDR2 YYEKEE come from the germline V gene (reference sequence). This CDR3 is built from 17 residues. The CDR3 protein is CASSLALGQRSNQPQHF.

The chain carries TRBV7-2 and TRBJ1-6; TCRdb selects TRBD1, and the lack of DNA leaves this call unchecked. The germline CDR1 and CDR2 sequences are SGHTA and FQGNSA. This CDR3 comprises 15 residues. The CDR3 reads CASSQIRVGNSPLHF.

V is TRBV15 and J is TRBJ1-5. The CDR3 is made up of 13 amino acids. The germline gives CDR1 LNHNV, CDR2 YYDKDF (reference sequence). The CDR3 loop reads CATSGYSNQPQHF.

The V call is TRBV11-2, the J call TRBJ2-2; the D call of TRBD2 rests on TCRdb alone, since no DNA is present to check it. Germline-derived CDR1 and CDR2 are SGHAT and FQNNGV. The CDR3 has 16 residues. The CDR3 is CASSLTLAGGTGELFF.

This chain joins TRBV20-1 and TRBJ2-3; TCRdb names TRBD2, which stays unverified in the absence of DNA. In germline, CDR1 is DFQATT, CDR2 SNEGSKA (reference sequence). The CDR3 extends over 15 amino acids. The CDR3 is CSAARASGRPDTQYF.

The chain joins TRBV20-1 to TRBJ2-5; TCRdb's D call of TRBD1 is untestable without DNA. The CDR3 spans 18 residues. Germline CDR1 is DFQATT and CDR2 is SNEGSKA (reference sequence). CDR3 sequence: CSARDPSRAGGSRETQYF.

J is TRBJ2-1 and V is TRBV5-1; with no DNA, the TCRdb D assignment of TRBD2 cannot be verified. The CDR3 is made up of 14 amino acids. Germline assignment: CDR1 SGHRS and CDR2 YFSETQ. Here the CDR3 reads CASSLLAGSREQFF.

V is TRBV7-2 and J is TRBJ1-3; TCRdb reports TRBD1, a call that lacks DNA to check it against. This CDR3 spans 15 amino acids. Germline loops: CDR1 SGHTA, CDR2 FQGNSA. CDR3 amino acids: CASSPGQGAVDTIYF.

This chain connects TRBV6-5 to TRBJ1-2; without DNA, the TCRdb call of TRBD1 cannot be checked. This CDR3 comprises 17 residues. CDR1 is MNHEY and CDR2 is SVGAGI in the germline V gene. CDR3 sequence reads: CASSYDLSSSSNYGYTF.

This rearrangement joins TRBV7-3 to TRBJ1-1. There are 13 residues in the CDR3. Germline V gene sequence: CDR1 SGHTA, CDR2 FQGTGA. CDR3 amino acids: CASSANGNTEAFF.

V and J are TRBV20-1 and TRBJ2-6; TCRdb's D call, TRBD1, is unchecked because there is no DNA. This CDR3 comprises 16 residues. Germline V gives CDR1 DFQATT, CDR2 SNEGSKA (reference sequence). This CDR3 reads CSAHDVRGAGANVLTF.

CDR3 residues: CAWSGGKQETQYF. The chain couples TRBV30 to TRBJ2-5. The length of the CDR3 is 13 residues. The germline CDR1 and CDR2 sequences are GTSNPN and SVGIG (reference sequence).